This paragraph covers one TCR beta chain sequence. These data come from a study of blood T cell repertoires in COVID-19. Background on the study: The United States, Italy and Spain provided the acute and convalescent COVID-19 samples. Sample material is recorded as cDNA or gDNA derived from T cells, B-cell-depleted T cells, or PBMCs.

Germline-derived CDR1 and CDR2 are SGHTA and FQGTGA. Trimming took off 11 bases at V and 8 bases at J, with 24 bases between the two ends. The CDR3 spans 14 residues. Original processing notes: Estimates of nucleated cell counts were drawn from the amplification of reference gene primers. Profiling relied on immunoSEQ multiplex PCR, and the TCRdb table lists in-frame clones only, not all of them. For V, J and clone size, that table is used; D and trimming come from the DNA. The sample records 200,000 to 250,000 clones, 87% being singletons. Across over 20 US areas, participants ranged in age from roughly 18 to 95 years.

V and J are TRBV7-3 and TRBJ1-2; no firm D call. This sequence originates from a woman between 25 and 40 years old with acute COVID-19. The specimen was PBMCs or T cells enriched from blood (not recorded which). The CDR3 loop reads CASSRYPGTEGYTF. CDR3 nucleotides: TGTGCCTCGTCCCGCTATCCGGGTACGGAAGGCTACACCTTC.